Described below is a single TCR beta chain sequence and its context. The antigen remains undetermined. The data belong to a study of shared clonotypes between healthy human individuals. Looking at the study overall: Each donor had three CD4 naive, three CD4 memory, two CD8 naive and one CD8 memory plate.

The ends were cut back, 3 bases at V and 7 bases at J, with 4 bases in the middle. CDR1 is DFQATT, CDR2 SNEGSKA, per germline (reference sequence). The CDR3 length is 10 residues. Regarding the study as a whole: Estimated clonotype richness was generally higher in naive than memory subsets. What rarefaction showed was incomplete sorted-subset sequencing despite large depth. All-four-donor shared clonotypes had higher generation probabilities than non-shared clonotypes did.

The repertoire was sequenced with immunoSEQ multiplex PCR; TCRdb's copy has only in-frame clones and lacks some. This table holds about 1.4 million clones, roughly 96% found once. The sequenced sample consisted of naive CD4+ T cells sorted from blood. Subset here: CD45RA+ positively selected. The genes are TRBV20-1 and TRBJ2-1, with D uncertain. The receptor's source is a man under 40 in good health. CDR3 protein: CSARWNEQFF. DNA of the CDR3: TGCAGTGCTAGGTGGAATGAGCAGTTCTTC.